This TCR beta chain was identified in a study of cytomegalovirus exposure and HLA in healthy donors. Whole-study results and caveats: Among the most significant clusters, several appeared linked to common viral pathogens in a later analysis. The likely origin of a cluster of highly shared sequence variants was a sequencing artifact.

The CDR3 runs to 15 residues. Germline values: CDR1 SEHNR, CDR2 FQNEAQ (reference sequence). The V gene end was trimmed by 4 bases and the J gene end by 3 bases; junction bases not matched to a gene: 8. A note on this clone: Its antigen remains unknown.

Vbeta (60) and Jbeta (13) primers were used in the PCR. Here immunoSEQ multiplex PCR was the method, and the copy in TCRdb shows in-frame clones only, minus some. The table shows about 99,000 clones, with roughly 80% occurring only once. The TCR comes from a man aged 35-49 years in good health and CMV-seronegative. Source material: PBMCs. The chain combines TRBV7-9 with TRBJ2-5; 7 bases are a match to TRBD1. CDR3 loop: CASSSKTGLKETQYF. The CDR3 DNA follows: TGTGCCAGCAGCTCGAAGACAGGGTTGAAAGAGACCCAGTACTTC.